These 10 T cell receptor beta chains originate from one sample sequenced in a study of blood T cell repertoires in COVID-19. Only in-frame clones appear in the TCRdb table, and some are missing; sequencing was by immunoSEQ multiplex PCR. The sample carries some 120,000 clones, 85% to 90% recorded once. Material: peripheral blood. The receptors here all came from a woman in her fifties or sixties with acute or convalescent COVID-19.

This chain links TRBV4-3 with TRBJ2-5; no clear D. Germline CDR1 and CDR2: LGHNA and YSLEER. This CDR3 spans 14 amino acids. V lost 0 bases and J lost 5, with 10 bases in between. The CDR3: CASSQEAFYETQYF. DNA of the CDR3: TGCGCCAGCAGCCAAGAGGCTTTTTACGAGACCCAGTACTTC.

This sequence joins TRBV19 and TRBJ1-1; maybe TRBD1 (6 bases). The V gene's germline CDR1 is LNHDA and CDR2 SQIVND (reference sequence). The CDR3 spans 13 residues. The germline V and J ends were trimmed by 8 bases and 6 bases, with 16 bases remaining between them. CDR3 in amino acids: CASLLGGAAEAFF. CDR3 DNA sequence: TGTGCCAGTCTCCTGGGGGGGGCCGCTGAAGCTTTCTTT.

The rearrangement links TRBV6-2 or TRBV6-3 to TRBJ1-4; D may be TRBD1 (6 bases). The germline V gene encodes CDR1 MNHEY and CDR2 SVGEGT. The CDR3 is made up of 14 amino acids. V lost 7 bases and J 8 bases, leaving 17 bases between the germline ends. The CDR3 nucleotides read TGTGCCAGCATCCCCGGGGGGGCTGACGAAAAACTGTTTTTT. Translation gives CASIPGGADEKLFF.

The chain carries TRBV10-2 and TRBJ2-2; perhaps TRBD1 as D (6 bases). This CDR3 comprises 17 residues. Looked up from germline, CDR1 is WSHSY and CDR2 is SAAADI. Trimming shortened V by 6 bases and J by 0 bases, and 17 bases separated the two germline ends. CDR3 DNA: TGCGCCAGCAGATGGGGACACTCTAGACCGAACACCGGGGAGCTGTTTTTT. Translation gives CASRWGHSRPNTGELFF.

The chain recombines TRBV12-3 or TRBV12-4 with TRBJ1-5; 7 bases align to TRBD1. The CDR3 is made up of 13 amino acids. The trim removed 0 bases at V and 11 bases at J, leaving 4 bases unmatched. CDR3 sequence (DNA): TGTGCCAGCAGTTTAGCAGGACAGGCGGCCCAGCATTTT. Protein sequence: CASSLAGQAAQHF.

CDR3 protein: CASSEPGTVNQETQYF. The CDR3 DNA reads TGCGCCAGCAGTGAGCCCGGGACAGTGAACCAAGAGACCCAGTACTTC. V and J are TRBV10-2 and TRBJ2-5; 7 positions match TRBD1. Trimming took 2 bases from V and 0 from J; bases not matched to a gene: 6. This CDR3 spans 16 amino acids. Germline V gene sequence: CDR1 WSHSY, CDR2 SAAADI.

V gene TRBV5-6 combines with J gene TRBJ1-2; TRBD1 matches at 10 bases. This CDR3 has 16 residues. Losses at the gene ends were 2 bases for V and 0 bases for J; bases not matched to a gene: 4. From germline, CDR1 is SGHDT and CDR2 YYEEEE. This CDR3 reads CASSFGTGEANYGYTF. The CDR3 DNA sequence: TGTGCCAGCAGCTTCGGGACAGGGGAGGCTAACTATGGCTACACCTTC.

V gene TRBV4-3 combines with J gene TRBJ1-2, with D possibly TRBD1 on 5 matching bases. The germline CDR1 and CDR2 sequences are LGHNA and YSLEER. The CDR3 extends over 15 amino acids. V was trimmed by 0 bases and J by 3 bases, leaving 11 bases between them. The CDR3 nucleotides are TGCGCCAGCAGCCAAGATCACCAGGGCCACTATGGCTACACCTTC. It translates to CASSQDHQGHYGYTF.

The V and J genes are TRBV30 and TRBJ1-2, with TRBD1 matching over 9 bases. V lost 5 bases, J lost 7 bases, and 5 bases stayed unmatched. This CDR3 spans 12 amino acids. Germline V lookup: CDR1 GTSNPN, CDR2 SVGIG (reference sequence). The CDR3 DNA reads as TGTGCCTGGGTACAGGGGGCGCGTGGCTACACCTTC. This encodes CAWVQGARGYTF.

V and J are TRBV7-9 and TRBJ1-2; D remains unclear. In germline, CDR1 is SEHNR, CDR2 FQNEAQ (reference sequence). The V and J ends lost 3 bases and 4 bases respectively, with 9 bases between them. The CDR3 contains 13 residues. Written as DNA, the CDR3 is TGTGCCAGCAGCTTTGTTGGGAGCTATGGCTACACCTTC. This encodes CASSFVGSYGYTF. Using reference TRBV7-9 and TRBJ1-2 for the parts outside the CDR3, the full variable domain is DTGVSQNPRHKITKRGQNVTFRCDPISEHNRLYWYRQTLGQGPEFLTYFQNEAQLEKSRLLSDRFSAERPKGSFSTLEIQRTEQGDSAMYLCASSFVGSYGYTFGSGTRLTVV.